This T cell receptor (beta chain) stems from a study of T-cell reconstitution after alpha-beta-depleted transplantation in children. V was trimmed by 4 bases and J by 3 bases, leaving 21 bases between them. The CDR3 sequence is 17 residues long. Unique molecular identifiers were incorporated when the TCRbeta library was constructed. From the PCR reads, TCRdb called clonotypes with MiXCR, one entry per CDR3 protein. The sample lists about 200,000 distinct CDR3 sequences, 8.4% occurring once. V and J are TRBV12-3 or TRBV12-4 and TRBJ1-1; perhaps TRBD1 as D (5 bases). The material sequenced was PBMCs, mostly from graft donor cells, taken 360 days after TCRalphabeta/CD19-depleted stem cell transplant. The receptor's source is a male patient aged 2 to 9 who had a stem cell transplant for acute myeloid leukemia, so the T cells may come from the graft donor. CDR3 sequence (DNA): TGTGCCAGCAGTTCTGGGGACCGCGACACCCAGCACACTGAAGCTTTCTTT. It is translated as CASSSGDRDTQHTEAFF.